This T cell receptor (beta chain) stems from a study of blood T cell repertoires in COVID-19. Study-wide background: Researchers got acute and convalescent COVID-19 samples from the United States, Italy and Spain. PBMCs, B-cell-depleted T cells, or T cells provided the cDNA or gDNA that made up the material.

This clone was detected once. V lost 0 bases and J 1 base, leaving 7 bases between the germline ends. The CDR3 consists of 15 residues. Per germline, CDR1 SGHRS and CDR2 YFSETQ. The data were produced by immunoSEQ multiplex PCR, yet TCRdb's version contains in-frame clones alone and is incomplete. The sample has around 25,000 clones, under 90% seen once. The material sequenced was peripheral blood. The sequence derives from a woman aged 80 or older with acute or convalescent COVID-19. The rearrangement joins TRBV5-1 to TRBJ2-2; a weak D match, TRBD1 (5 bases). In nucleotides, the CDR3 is TGCGCCAGCAGCTTGGGGGGCCTGAACACCGGGGAGCTGTTTTTT. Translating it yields CASSLGGLNTGELFF.